The 22 T cell receptor beta chains listed next were all sequenced from one sample in a study of blood T cell repertoires in COVID-19. Sequencing used immunoSEQ multiplex PCR; TCRdb keeps in-frame clones, though not all of them. Of fewer than 350,000 clones in the sample, roughly 85% were seen once. Input material: PBMCs or T cells enriched from blood (not recorded which). The receptor set was obtained from a woman in her twenties or thirties who had been exposed to COVID-19.

The rearrangement uses TRBV7-8 and TRBJ1-1; 9 bases are shared with TRBD1. Germline V gives CDR1 SGHVS, CDR2 FQNEAQ. The CDR3 totals 15 residues. Trimming cost V 1 base and J 6 bases; bases outside gene matches: 6. CDR3 protein: CASSLEGTGRPEAFF. The DNA of the CDR3 is TGTGCCAGCAGCTTAGAAGGGACAGGGAGACCTGAAGCTTTCTTT.

This sequence joins TRBV21-1 and TRBJ1-5; the table's D call TRBD1 went unverified against the DNA. TRBV21-1 is classified as a pseudogene. This CDR3 region has 16 residues. In DNA, the CDR3 is TGTGCCAGCAGCAAAGTGAGACAGACTAGCAATCAGCCCCAGCATTTT. Residues: CASSKVRQTSNQPQHF.

The V and J genes are TRBV7-3 and TRBJ2-1; weak D call: TRBD1 (7 bases). The V end lost 3 bases, the J end lost 6 bases, and 15 bases lay between the germline ends. The germline V gene encodes CDR1 SGHTA and CDR2 FQGTGA. The CDR3 has 15 amino acids. CDR3 sequence (DNA): TGTGCCAGCAGCTTCCGACAGGGAGGAGGCAATGAGCAGTTCTTC. Protein: CASSFRQGGGNEQFF.

V gene TRBV12-1 combines with J gene TRBJ2-1; the DNA was not compared with TRBD2, the D call given in the table. TRBV12-1 is a pseudogene locus. The CDR3 sequence is 15 residues long. CDR3 DNA sequence: TGTGCCAGTCGAAAGCGGGAGGGCCACTACAATGAGCAGTTCTTC. Protein: CASRKREGHYNEQFF.

This chain joins TRBV7-8 and TRBJ1-5; D unclear. This CDR3 spans 14 amino acids. CDR1 and CDR2 from the germline V gene are SGHVS and FQNEAQ. The germline V and J ends were trimmed by 1 base and 4 bases, with 8 bases remaining between them. The CDR3 spells CASSLDRTNQPQHF. The CDR3 DNA is TGTGCCAGCAGCTTAGACAGAACAAATCAGCCCCAGCATTTT.

V gene TRBV10-3 combines with J gene TRBJ2-3; TRBD2 aligns across 9 bases. CDR3 length: 16 residues. With V trimmed by 0 bases and J by 2 bases, 3 bases remained unmatched. Germline V gene lookup returns CDR1 ENHRY and CDR2 SYGVKD. The CDR3 coding sequence is TGTGCCATCAGTGAGTCCCTAGCGGGACACACAGATACGCAGTATTTT. Translated: CAISESLAGHTDTQYF.

In its sample, this clone was seen a few times. The chain couples TRBV28 to TRBJ1-2; 8 bases line up with TRBD1. CDR1 is MDHEN, CDR2 SYDVKM, per germline. The CDR3 runs to 12 residues. The V and J ends lost 9 bases and 4 bases, in that order; junction bases with no gene match: 4. The CDR3: CASLTGVYGYTF. CDR3 nucleotide sequence: TGTGCCAGTCTGACAGGGGTCTATGGCTACACCTTC.

V gene TRBV18 combines with J gene TRBJ1-1; 7 bases align to TRBD1. V gave up 5 bases and J gave up 0 bases; unmatched junction bases: 3. The CDR3 extends over 14 amino acids. The germline V gene has CDR1 KGHSH and CDR2 LQKENI. In DNA, the CDR3 is TGTGCCAGCTCATCGGACAGGATGAACACTGAAGCTTTCTTT. Its protein product is CASSSDRMNTEAFF.

This clone was detected once. The chain links TRBV19 to TRBJ2-7; maybe TRBD2 (6 bases). Germline loops: CDR1 LNHDA, CDR2 SQIVND (reference sequence). V lost 4 bases, J lost 5 bases, and 18 bases lay in between. This CDR3 region has 15 residues. This CDR3 is CASSNLPGVPNEQYF. CDR3 nucleotides: TGTGCCAGTAGTAATCTCCCGGGGGTCCCTAACGAGCAGTACTTC.

The chain recombines TRBV27 with TRBJ1-3; a weak D match, TRBD1 (5 bases). The length of the CDR3 is 15 residues. Germline V gene data show CDR1 as MNHEY and CDR2 as SMNVEV (reference sequence). V was trimmed by 3 bases and J by 0 bases, leaving 9 bases between them. The CDR3 region is CASSFTGVSGNTIYF. The CDR3 nucleotides read TGTGCCAGCAGTTTCACAGGCGTCTCTGGAAACACCATATATTTT.

The gene calls are TRBV7-3 and TRBJ1-3; the match to TRBD1 covers 8 bases. V lost 4 bases to trimming and J lost 2 bases; unmatched junction nucleotides: 4. CDR1 and CDR2 from the germline V gene are SGHTA and FQGTGA. The length of the CDR3 is 15 residues. The CDR3 DNA reads as TGTGCCAGCAGCTCAGGGGGCAACGCTGGAAACACCATATATTTT. Encoded protein: CASSSGGNAGNTIYF.

The chain joins TRBV30 to TRBJ2-7; TRBD1 might be the D (5 bases). Trimming removed 6 bases at V and 2 bases at J, with 14 bases between. The V gene's germline CDR1 is GTSNPN and CDR2 SVGIG (reference sequence). This CDR3 comprises 13 residues. DNA of the CDR3: TGTGCCTGTTACTTCAGGGTTCCCTACGAGCAGTACTTC. It translates to CACYFRVPYEQYF.

The V gene is TRBV28, the J gene TRBJ2-3; the match to TRBD1 covers 8 bases. Germline V gene sequence: CDR1 MDHEN, CDR2 SYDVKM. Germline trimming cut 4 bases from V and 1 base from J; bases unmatched to any gene: 4. The CDR3 loop spans 15 amino acids. The DNA of the CDR3 is TGTGCCAGCAGTTGGACAGGGTTGGGCACAGATACGCAGTATTTT. Its translation: CASSWTGLGTDTQYF.

This clone was detected once. V is TRBV6-5 and J is TRBJ1-2; the match to TRBD1 covers 9 bases. Germline lookup yields CDR1 MNHEY and CDR2 SVGAGI. V was clipped by 7 bases and J by 6 bases; unmatched bases: 9. The CDR3 totals 14 residues. The CDR3 protein is CASITDRGLDGYTF. Here the CDR3 DNA reads TGTGCCAGCATTACAGACAGGGGGTTGGATGGCTACACCTTC.

The CDR3 sequence is CASSPTPYEKLFF. CDR3 nucleotides: TGTGCCAGCTCACCGACTCCCTATGAAAAACTGTTTTTT. This chain uses TRBV18 with TRBJ1-4; no definite D call. CDR1 KGHSH and CDR2 LQKENI come from the germline V gene. The CDR3 contains 13 residues. V lost 3 bases to trimming and J lost 6 bases, with 8 bases between them.

This chain connects TRBV19 to TRBJ2-5, with D perhaps matching TRBD1 (5 bases). This CDR3 spans 14 amino acids. Trimming cost V 1 base and J 2 bases, with 8 bases left between them. The germline V gene encodes CDR1 LNHDA and CDR2 SQIVND (reference sequence). CDR3 amino acids: CASSIGQRQETQYF. The CDR3 DNA follows: TGTGCCAGTAGTATAGGACAGAGACAAGAGACCCAGTACTTC.

CDR3 region: CASSHGGERETQYF. DNA of the CDR3: TGTGCCAGCAGCCATGGGGGGGAGAGGGAGACCCAGTACTTC. The chain employs TRBV27 and TRBJ2-5, with 7 bases lining up with TRBD2. The CDR3 covers 14 residues. V lost 6 bases and J lost 5; bases outside the gene matches: 9. Germline values: CDR1 MNHEY, CDR2 SMNVEV (reference sequence).

The chain links TRBV28 to TRBJ1-2, with 9 bases matching TRBD1. Germline V gene sequence: CDR1 MDHEN, CDR2 SYDVKM. V was clipped by 3 bases and J by 8 bases; unmatched bases: 10. CDR3 length: 15 residues. For the CDR3, the DNA is TGTGCCAGCAGTTTTACACAGGGGGCGCAGGGCGGCTACACCTTC. It codes for CASSFTQGAQGGYTF.

This clone is a singleton in its sample. The V call is TRBV7-2, the J call TRBJ1-6; TRBD1 matches at 7 bases. J gave up 5 bases and V 5 bases, and 9 bases lay outside the gene matches. The length of the CDR3 is 16 residues. Germline CDR1 reads SGHTA; CDR2 reads FQGNSA. The CDR3 DNA follows: TGTGCCAGCAGCAAATCAGGGGGGTGGAATAATTCACCCCTCCACTTT. Protein: CASSKSGGWNNSPLHF. Variable domain in full (rest from reference TRBV7-2 and TRBJ1-6): GAGVSQSPSNKVTEKGKDVELRCDPISGHTALYWYRQSLGQGLEFLIYFQGNSAPDKSGLPSDRFSAERTGGSVSTLTIQRTQQEDSAVYLCASSKSGGWNNSPLHFGNGTRLTVT.

The chain links TRBV6-5 to TRBJ2-2, with D unresolved. The V end lost 5 bases, the J end lost 3 bases, and 4 bases lay between the germline ends. The germline V gene encodes CDR1 MNHEY and CDR2 SVGAGI. The CDR3 is 12 residues long. CDR3 in amino acids: CASSLHTGELFF. CDR3 bases: TGTGCCAGCAGTCTCCACACCGGGGAGCTGTTTTTT.

V and J are TRBV3-1 (or the pseudogene TRBV3-2) and TRBJ2-7; the match to TRBD1 covers 10 bases. The J segment lost 5 bases and the V segment lost 4 bases, leaving 5 bases of the junction unmatched. The germline CDR1 and CDR2 sequences are LGHDT and YNNKEL (reference sequence). The CDR3 contains 14 residues. The CDR3 here is CASSPGTGAHEQYF. The DNA of the CDR3 is TGTGCCAGCAGCCCCGGGACAGGGGCGCACGAGCAGTACTTC.

This clone was observed a handful of times. The chain joins TRBV18 to TRBJ1-6; 10 bases are a match to TRBD1. The CDR3 covers 14 residues. Per germline, CDR1 KGHSH and CDR2 LQKENI. J was trimmed by 8 bases and V by 6 bases; bases with no gene match: 4. Written as DNA, the CDR3 is TGTGCCAGCTCTTTCGGGACAGGGGATTCACCCCTCCACTTT. Protein: CASSFGTGDSPLHF.